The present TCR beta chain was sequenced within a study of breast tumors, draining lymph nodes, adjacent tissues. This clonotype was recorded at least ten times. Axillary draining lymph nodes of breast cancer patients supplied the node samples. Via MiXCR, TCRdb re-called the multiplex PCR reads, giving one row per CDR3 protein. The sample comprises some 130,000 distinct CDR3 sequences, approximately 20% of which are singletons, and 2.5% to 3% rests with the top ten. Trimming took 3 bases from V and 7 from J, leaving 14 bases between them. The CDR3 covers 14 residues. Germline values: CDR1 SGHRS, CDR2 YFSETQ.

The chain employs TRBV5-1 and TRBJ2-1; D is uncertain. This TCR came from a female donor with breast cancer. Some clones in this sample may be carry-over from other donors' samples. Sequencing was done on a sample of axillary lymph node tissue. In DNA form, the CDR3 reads TGCGCCAGCAGCTCCGGGCTTACTGCGAATGAGCAGTTCTTC. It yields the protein CASSSGLTANEQFF.